This entry describes one T cell receptor (beta chain). CDR3 size: 14 residues. The sample originates from a study of blood T cell repertoires in COVID-19. Authors' data handling: Estimates of nucleated cell counts were drawn from the amplification of reference gene primers. TCRdb keeps only in-frame clones here, not all; method: immunoSEQ multiplex PCR. D and trimming come from the DNA, and the V and J calls and clone size come from that table. The sample includes about 300,000 clones, about 88% of them seen just once. The sequence came from a human donor with COVID-19, enrolled during active disease. The donor label of this sample is uncertain. Sequenced: peripheral blood. This chain joins TRBV21-1 and TRBJ2-1; the table's D call, TRBD1, was not checked against the DNA. TRBV21-1 is an annotated pseudogene. CDR3 sequence: CASSKQATYNEQFF. DNA of the CDR3: TGTGCCAGCAGCAAACAGGCCACTTACAATGAGCAGTTCTTC.